This T cell receptor (beta chain) is drawn from a study of T-cell reconstitution after alpha-beta-depleted transplantation in children. This sample's TCRbeta library carried unique molecular identifier barcodes. Using its own MiXCR run on the PCR reads, TCRdb lists one record per CDR3 protein. Among hundreds of thousands of distinct CDR3 sequences listed, 15% to 20% were seen once. In its sample, this clonotype was seen many times. The CDR3 has 18 residues. V lost 3 bases, J lost 4 bases, and 25 bases lay in between. The germline V gene encodes CDR1 GTSNPN and CDR2 SVGIG (reference sequence). The sequences come from PBMCs from the stem cell graft donor, collected from the stem cell graft. This chain connects TRBV30 to TRBJ2-1; D may be TRBD1 or TRBD2 (5 bases each). The sequence was obtained from a human donor who donated a stem cell graft to a child with acute myeloid leukemia. DNA for the CDR3: TGTGCCTGGAGGGCACCACCGTATGAGGGGATTGAGTACAATGAGCAGTTCTTC. It specifies CAWRAPPYEGIEYNEQFF.